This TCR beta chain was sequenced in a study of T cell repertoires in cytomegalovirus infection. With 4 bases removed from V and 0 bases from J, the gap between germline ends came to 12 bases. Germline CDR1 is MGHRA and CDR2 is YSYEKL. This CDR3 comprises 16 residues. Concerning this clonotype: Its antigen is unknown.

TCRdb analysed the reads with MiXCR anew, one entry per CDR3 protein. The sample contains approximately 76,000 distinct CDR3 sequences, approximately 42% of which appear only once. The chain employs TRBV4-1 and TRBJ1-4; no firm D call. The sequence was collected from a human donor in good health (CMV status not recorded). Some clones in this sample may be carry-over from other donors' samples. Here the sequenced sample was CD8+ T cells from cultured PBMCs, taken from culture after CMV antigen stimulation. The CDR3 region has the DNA TGCGCCAGCAGCCGCCCAAGAGAGGCAACTAATGAAAAACTGTTTTTT. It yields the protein CASSRPREATNEKLFF.